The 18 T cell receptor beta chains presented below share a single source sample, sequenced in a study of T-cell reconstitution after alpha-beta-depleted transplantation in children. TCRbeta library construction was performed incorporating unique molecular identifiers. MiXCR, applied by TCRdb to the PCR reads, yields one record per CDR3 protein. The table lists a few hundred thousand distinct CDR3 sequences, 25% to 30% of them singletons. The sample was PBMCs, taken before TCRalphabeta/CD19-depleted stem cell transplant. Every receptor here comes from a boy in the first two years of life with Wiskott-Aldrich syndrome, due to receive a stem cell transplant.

The CDR3 protein is CASSHKTTGGTEAFF. Here the CDR3 DNA reads TGTGCCAGCAGCCACAAAACAACAGGGGGCACTGAAGCTTTCTTT. The chain has TRBV7-2 and TRBJ1-1; 8 bases agree with TRBD1. Per germline, CDR1 SGHTA and CDR2 FQGNSA. J was trimmed by 4 bases and V by 5 bases; bases with no gene match: 9. The CDR3 consists of 15 residues.

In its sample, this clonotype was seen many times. The DNA of the CDR3 is TGTGCCAGCAGGAAGGGGTATAATTCACCCCTCCACTTT. Residues: CASRKGYNSPLHF. V is TRBV12-3 or TRBV12-4 and J is TRBJ1-6, with D possibly matching TRBD1 (5 bases). CDR3 length equals 13 residues. The V end lost 6 bases, the J end lost 4 bases, and 7 bases lay between the germline ends.

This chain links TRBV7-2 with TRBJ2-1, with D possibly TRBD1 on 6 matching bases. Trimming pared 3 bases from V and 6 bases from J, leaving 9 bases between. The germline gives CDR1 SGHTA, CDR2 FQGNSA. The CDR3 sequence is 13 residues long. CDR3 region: CASSFDRINEQFF. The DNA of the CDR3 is TGTGCCAGCAGCTTCGACAGGATCAATGAGCAGTTCTTC.

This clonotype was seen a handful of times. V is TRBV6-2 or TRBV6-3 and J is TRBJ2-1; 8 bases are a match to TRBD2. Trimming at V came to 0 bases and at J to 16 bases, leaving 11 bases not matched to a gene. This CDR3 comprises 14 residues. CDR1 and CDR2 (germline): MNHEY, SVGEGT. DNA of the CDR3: TGTGCCAGCAGTTACTCGCAAATCAGCGGGAGCTCTTTCTTC. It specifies CASSYSQISGSSFF.

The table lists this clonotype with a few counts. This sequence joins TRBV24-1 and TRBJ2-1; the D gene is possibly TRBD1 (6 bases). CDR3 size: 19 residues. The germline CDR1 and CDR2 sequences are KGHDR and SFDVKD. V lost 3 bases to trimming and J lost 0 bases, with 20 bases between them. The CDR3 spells CATSDTKWTDTSSYNEQFF. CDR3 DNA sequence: TGTGCCACCAGTGATACCAAGTGGACAGACACTAGCTCCTACAATGAGCAGTTCTTC.

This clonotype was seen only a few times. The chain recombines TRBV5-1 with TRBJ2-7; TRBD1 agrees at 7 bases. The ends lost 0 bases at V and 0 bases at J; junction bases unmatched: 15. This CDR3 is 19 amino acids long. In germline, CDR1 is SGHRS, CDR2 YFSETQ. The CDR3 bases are TGCGCCAGCAGCTTGGGCCCCCGGGTCGCAGGGGGTAGCTCCTACGAGCAGTACTTC. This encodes CASSLGPRVAGGSSYEQYF. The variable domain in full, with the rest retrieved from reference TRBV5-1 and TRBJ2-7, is KAGVTQTPRYLIKTRGQQVTLSCSPISGHRSVSWYQQTPGQGLQFLFEYFSETQRNKGNFPGRFSGRQFSNSRSEMNVSTLELGDSALYLCASSLGPRVAGGSSYEQYFGPGTRLTVT.

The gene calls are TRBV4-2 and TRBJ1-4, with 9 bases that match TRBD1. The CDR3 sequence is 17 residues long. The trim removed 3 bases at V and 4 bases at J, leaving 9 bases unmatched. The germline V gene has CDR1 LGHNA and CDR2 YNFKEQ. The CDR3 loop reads CASSQGHPDRGNEKLFF. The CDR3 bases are TGTGCCAGCAGCCAGGGACATCCGGACAGGGGTAATGAAAAACTGTTTTTT.

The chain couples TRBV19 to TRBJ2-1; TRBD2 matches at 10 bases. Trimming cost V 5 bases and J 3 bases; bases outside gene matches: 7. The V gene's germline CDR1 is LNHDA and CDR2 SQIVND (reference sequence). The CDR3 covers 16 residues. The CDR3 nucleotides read TGTGCCAGTAGTCCCTTCCTAGCGGGAGTCTACAATGAGCAGTTCTTC. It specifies CASSPFLAGVYNEQFF.

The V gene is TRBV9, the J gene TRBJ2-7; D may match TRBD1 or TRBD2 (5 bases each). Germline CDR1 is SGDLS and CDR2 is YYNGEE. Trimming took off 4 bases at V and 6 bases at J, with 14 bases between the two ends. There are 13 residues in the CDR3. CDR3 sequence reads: CASSTGTSSEQYF. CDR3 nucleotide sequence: TGTGCCAGCAGCACCGGGACCTCTTCCGAGCAGTACTTC.

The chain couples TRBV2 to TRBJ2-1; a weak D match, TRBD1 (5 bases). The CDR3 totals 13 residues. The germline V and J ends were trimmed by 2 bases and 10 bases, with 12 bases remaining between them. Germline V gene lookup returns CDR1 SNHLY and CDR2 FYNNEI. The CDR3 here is CASSENRFEEQFF. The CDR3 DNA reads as TGTGCCAGCAGTGAAAACAGGTTTGAAGAGCAGTTCTTC.

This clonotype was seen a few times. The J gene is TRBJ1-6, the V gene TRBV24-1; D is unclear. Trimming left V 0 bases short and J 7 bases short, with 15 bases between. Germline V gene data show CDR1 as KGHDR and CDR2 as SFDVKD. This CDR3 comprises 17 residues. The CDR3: CATSDLKQKKGNSPLHF. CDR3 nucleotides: TGTGCCACCAGTGATTTGAAGCAGAAGAAAGGGAATTCACCCCTCCACTTT.

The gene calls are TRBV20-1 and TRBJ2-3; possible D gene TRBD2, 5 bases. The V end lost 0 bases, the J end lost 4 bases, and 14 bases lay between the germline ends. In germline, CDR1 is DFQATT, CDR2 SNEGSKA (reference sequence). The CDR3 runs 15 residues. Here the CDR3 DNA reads TGCAGTGCTAGAGATCCCCGAGGGCCGGCAGATACGCAGTATTTT. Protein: CSARDPRGPADTQYF.

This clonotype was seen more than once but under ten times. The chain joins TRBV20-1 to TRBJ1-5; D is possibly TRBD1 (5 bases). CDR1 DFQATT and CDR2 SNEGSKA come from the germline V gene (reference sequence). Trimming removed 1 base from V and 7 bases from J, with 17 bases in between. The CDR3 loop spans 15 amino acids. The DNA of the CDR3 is TGCAGTGCTAGAGGGGATAGGGGATTAGTACAGCCCCAGCATTTT. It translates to CSARGDRGLVQPQHF.

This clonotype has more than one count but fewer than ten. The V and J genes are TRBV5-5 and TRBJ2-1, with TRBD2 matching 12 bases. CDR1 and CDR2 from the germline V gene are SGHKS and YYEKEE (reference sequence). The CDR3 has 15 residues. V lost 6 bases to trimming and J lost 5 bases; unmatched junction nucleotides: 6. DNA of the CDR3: TGTGCCAGCAACAAACTAGCGGGGGGAAACAATGAGCAGTTCTTC. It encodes CASNKLAGGNNEQFF.

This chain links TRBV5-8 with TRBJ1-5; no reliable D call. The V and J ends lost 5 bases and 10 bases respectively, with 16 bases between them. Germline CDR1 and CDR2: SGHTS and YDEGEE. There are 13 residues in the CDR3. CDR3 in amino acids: CASRRQSIKPQHF. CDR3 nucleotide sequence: TGTGCCAGCAGGAGGCAGTCGATCAAACCCCAGCATTTT. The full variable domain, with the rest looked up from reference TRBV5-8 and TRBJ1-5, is EAGVTQSPTHLIKTRGQQATLRCSPISGHTSVYWYQQALGLGLQFLLWYDEGEERNRGNFPPRFSGRQFPNYSSELNVNALELEDSALYLCASRRQSIKPQHFGDGTRLSIL.

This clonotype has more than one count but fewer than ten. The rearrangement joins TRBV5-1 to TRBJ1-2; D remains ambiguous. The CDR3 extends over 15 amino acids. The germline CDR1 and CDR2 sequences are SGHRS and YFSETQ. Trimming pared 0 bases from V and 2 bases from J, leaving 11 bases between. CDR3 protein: CASSLGSGTNYGYTF. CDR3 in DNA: TGCGCCAGCAGCTTGGGGTCGGGAACCAACTATGGCTACACCTTC.

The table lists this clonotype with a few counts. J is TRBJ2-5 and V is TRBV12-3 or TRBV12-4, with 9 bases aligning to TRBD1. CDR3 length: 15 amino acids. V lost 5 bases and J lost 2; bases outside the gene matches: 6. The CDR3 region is CASSPRGTGQETQYF. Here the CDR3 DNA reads TGTGCCAGCAGTCCCCGGGGGACAGGGCAAGAGACCCAGTACTTC.

This chain's CDR3 is CAWRIGWTSGSTDTQYF. The CDR3 DNA sequence: TGTGCCTGGAGAATTGGTTGGACTAGCGGGAGCACAGATACGCAGTATTTT. The rearrangement joins TRBV30 to TRBJ2-3; TRBD2 aligns across 11 bases. V gave up 3 bases and J gave up 0 bases; unmatched junction bases: 8. Germline CDR1 GTSNPN, CDR2 SVGIG (reference sequence). The CDR3 has 17 residues. Full variable domain (missing parts from reference TRBV30 and TRBJ2-3): SQTIHQWPATLVQPVGSPLSLECTVEGTSNPNLYWYRQAAGRGLQLLFYSVGIGQISSEVPQNLSASRPQDRQFILSSKKLLLSDSGFYLCAWRIGWTSGSTDTQYFGPGTRLTVL.